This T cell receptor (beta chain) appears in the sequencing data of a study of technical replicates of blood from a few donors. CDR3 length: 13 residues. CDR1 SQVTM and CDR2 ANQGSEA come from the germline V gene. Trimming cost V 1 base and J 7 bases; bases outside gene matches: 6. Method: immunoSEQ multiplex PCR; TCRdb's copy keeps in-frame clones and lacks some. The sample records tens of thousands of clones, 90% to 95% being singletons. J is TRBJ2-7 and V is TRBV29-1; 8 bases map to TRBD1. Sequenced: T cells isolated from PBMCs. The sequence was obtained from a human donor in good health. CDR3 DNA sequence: TGCAGCGTTGAAGGTCAGGGGGCATTAGAGCAGTACTTC. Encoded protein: CSVEGQGALEQYF.